The 15 T cell receptor delta chains below all came from one sample that was sequenced in a study of γδ T cells in repeated Plasmodium falciparum infection. TCRdb re-processed the multiplex PCR reads via CATT. The profile shows tens of thousands of delta-chain clones, 1.4% of them singletons. Flow sorting of PBMC yielded separate Vgamma9/Vdelta2+ and Vdelta2-negative gammadelta T cell populations for bulk repertoire analysis. The sample taken for sequencing was gamma-delta T cells from blood. The receptors shown here come from a pool of human donors (malaria-infected and uninfected, not separated).

This clone has more than one count but fewer than ten. This DNA's translation and the protein TCRdb lists, from a much larger clone, do not match at residue 4, likely due to a read error; the protein shown is translated from the DNA. The genes are TRDV3 and TRDJ1; 10 bases line up with TRDD3. J was trimmed by 0 bases and V by 2 bases; bases with no gene match: 18. CDR1 and CDR2 from the germline V gene are TVYSNPD and GDNSRS (reference sequence). The CDR3 runs 19 residues. The CDR3 DNA reads as TGTGCCTTTGAAGGTCCTCTTTGGGGGATACTGGCGTACACCGATAAACTCATCTTT. This translates into CAFEGPLWGILAYTDKLIF.

This clone came up a few times. A read error likely explains this, since a far larger clone differs by one base. The same CDR3 is also encoded by other DNA sequences in this sample. This chain connects TRDV1 to TRDJ2; 8 bases agree with TRDD3. TCRdb offers no J gene call, so here the DNA was matched to germline to obtain one. CDR3 length equals 17 residues. In germline, CDR1 is TSWWSYY, CDR2 QGS. V trimming: 6 bases; J trimming: 4 bases; junction bases outside the gene matches: 13. The CDR3 sequence is CALGFTGGYPPTAQLFF. CDR3 nucleotide sequence: TGTGCTCTTGGATTTACTGGGGGGTACCCCCCGACAGCACAACTCTTCTTT.

As concerns this clone: Given a far larger clone just one base away, this is likely a sequencing read error. Other DNA sequences in this specimen translate into the identical CDR3. J is TRDJ1 and V is TRDV1, with 9 positions matching TRDD2. The germline V gene encodes CDR1 TSWWSYY and CDR2 QGS. This CDR3 contains 21 residues. The CDR3 DNA sequence: TGTGCTCTTGGGGAAACCCTTCCTACGATTCACGGGGGACTAAACACCGATAAGCTCATCTTT. This gives the protein CALGETLPTIHGGLNTDKLIF.

This clone came up many times. The protein in TCRdb stems from a much larger clone and differs at residue 12 from this DNA's translation, likely a read error; here the protein is translated from the DNA. The rearrangement joins TRDV2 to TRDJ1, with 8 bases identical to TRDD3. The J gene was not available in TCRdb and was assigned here by matching the DNA to germline segments. Germline lookup yields CDR1 GEAIGNYY and CDR2 EKD. The CDR3 has 15 residues. This CDR3 is CACDALLGGADRLIF. DNA of the CDR3: TGTGCCTGTGACGCCTTACTGGGGGGGGCCGATAGACTCATCTTT.

This clone has more than one count but fewer than ten. TCRdb attributes to this sequence the protein of a much larger clone, which differs from the DNA translation at residue 5; a read error is likely, and the protein displayed is translated from the DNA. The gene calls are TRDV3 and TRDJ1; 12 positions match TRDD3. TCRdb is silent on the J gene; assignment here came from matching the DNA to germline. Germline lookup yields CDR1 TVYSNPD and CDR2 GDNSRS (reference sequence). The CDR3 length is 22 residues. Trimming at V came to 1 base and at J to 3 bases, leaving 27 bases not matched to a gene. For the CDR3, the DNA is TGTGCCTTTAAGTGCCACTTCCTACGTCTGACTGGGGGATACAAGCGGGCCGATAAACTCATCTTT. It encodes CAFKCHFLRLTGGYKRADKLIF.

To note about this clone: This is likely an artifact of a read error, given a far larger clone one base away. This specimen includes other DNA sequences encoding the same CDR3. The CDR3 protein is CALGIGGGLLDKLIF. The CDR3 DNA reads TGCGCTCTCGGGATCGGTGGGGGACTACTCGATAAACTCATCTTT. The V call is TRDV1, the J call TRDJ1, with 7 bases identical to TRDD3. TCRdb offers no J gene call, so here the DNA was matched to germline to obtain one. CDR1 and CDR2 (germline): TSWWSYY, QGS. The CDR3 is 15 residues long.

This clone occurred a few times. TCRdb's entry gives the protein of a much larger clone, which mismatches this DNA's translation at residue 22, likely from a read error; the protein reported here is translated from the DNA. The chain recombines TRDV1 with TRDJ1, with 13 bases fitting TRDD3. The CDR3 runs 25 residues. Germline V gene lookup returns CDR1 TSWWSYY and CDR2 QGS. CDR3 region: CALGERGLLRDTGGYGHTNTDNLIF. The CDR3 DNA is TGTGCTCTTGGGGAACGAGGGCTCCTACGCGATACTGGGGGATACGGGCATACAAACACCGATAACCTCATCTTT.

This clone was observed a few times. Only one base separates this from a far larger clonotype, so it likely reflects a read error. The identical CDR3 is also encoded by other nucleotide sequences in the sample. The J gene is TRDJ1, the V gene TRDV2, with D possibly TRDD3 on 6 matching bases. The J gene, missing from TCRdb, was assigned here through DNA to germline matching. Germline CDR1 reads GEAIGNYY; CDR2 reads EKD. The CDR3 has 19 residues. CDR3 nucleotides: TGTGCCTGCGACACCTTATTCGGGGGGACGTCAGAGGGGACCGATAAACTCATCTTT. Its translation is CACDTLFGGTSEGTDKLIF.

This clone was seen more than once but under ten times. A far larger clone differs by one base, so this is likely a read error. The sample contains more than one DNA sequence encoding this CDR3. The CDR3 here is CACNTGGHYTDKLIF. CDR3 bases: TGTGCCTGCAATACTGGGGGACATTACACCGACAAACTCATCTTT. This chain links TRDV2 with TRDJ1, with 9 bases matching TRDD3. As TCRdb names no J gene, one was assigned here on the basis of a DNA match to germline. This CDR3 contains 15 residues. The germline gives CDR1 GEAIGNYY, CDR2 EKD.

This clone showed up just a few times. This likely reflects a read error, since a far larger clone is one base away. Different DNA sequences within this sample yield the same CDR3. The J gene is TRDJ1, the V gene TRDV1; 10 bases line up with TRDD3. Germline CDR1 is TSWWSYY and CDR2 is QGS. There are 20 residues in the CDR3. V gave up 4 bases and J gave up 1 base; unmatched junction bases: 18. This CDR3 is CALGAFRRDWGIPSTDKLIF. The DNA of the CDR3 is TGTGCTCTTGGGGCTTTCCGGCGGGACTGGGGGATCCCAAGCACCGATAAACTCATCTTT.

This clone was seen more than once but under ten times. A much larger clone sits a single nucleotide away, making a read error possible. This specimen includes other DNA sequences encoding the same CDR3. The rearrangement uses TRDV1 and TRDJ1; 12 bases are shared with TRDD3. This CDR3 comprises 19 residues. Germline values: CDR1 TSWWSYY, CDR2 QGS. Here the CDR3 DNA reads TGTGCTCTTGGGAACCGTTCCTACTGGGGGATACTGGACACTGATAAACTCATCTTT. Protein sequence: CALGNRSYWGILDTDKLIF.

On this clone itself: TCRdb lists the protein of a much larger clone for this DNA, which differs at residue 11, so this is likely a read error; the protein given here is translated from the DNA itself. This sequence joins TRDV1 and TRDJ1, with TRDD3 matching 8 bases. V shed 2 bases, J shed 1 base, and the junction held 15 bases outside the gene matches. This CDR3 is built from 19 residues. Germline lookup yields CDR1 TSWWSYY and CDR2 QGS. CDR3 sequence (DNA): TGTGCTCTTGGGGAAAGTCCGTACTGGGGGGTCACTGGCACCGATAAACTCATCTTT. This gives the protein CALGESPYWGVTGTDKLIF.

Here the CDR3 reads CALGELEAGLRIIKIPPFAAQLFF. The CDR3 nucleotides read TGTGCTCTTGGGGAACTGGAGGCTGGCCTACGGATAATTAAGATCCCTCCTTTTGCGGCACAACTCTTCTTT. The chain combines TRDV1 with TRDJ2; possibly TRDD2 or TRDD3 for D (5 bases each). TCRdb records no J gene; here it was assigned by comparing the DNA to germline. CDR1 is TSWWSYY and CDR2 is QGS in the germline V gene. The CDR3 has 24 residues. The V and J ends lost 0 bases and 8 bases respectively, with 40 bases between them.

This clone has just a few counts. TCRdb's protein for this DNA is that of a much larger clone and differs from the translation at residue 13, likely a read error; the protein shown is the DNA translation. The chain couples TRDV1 to TRDJ1; no definite D call. Germline V gene sequence: CDR1 TSWWSYY, CDR2 QGS. This CDR3 spans 22 amino acids. Trimming took 1 base from V and 3 from J, leaving 33 bases between them. The CDR3 DNA is TGTGCTCTTGGGGAACGGTGCCCCCAAAAGTGGGTGGCACGAGGGGCCCCCGATAAACTCATCTTT. Translated, it gives CALGERCPQKWVARGAPDKLIF.

As for this clone: A far larger clone differs by one base, so this is likely a read error. Other DNA sequences within the sample encode an identical CDR3. This chain links TRDV2 with TRDJ1, with TRDD2 matching over 7 bases. The J gene was missing in TCRdb and was found by matching the end of the DNA to germline. J gave up 0 bases and V 1 base, and 22 bases lay outside the gene matches. The CDR3 covers 21 residues. CDR1 and CDR2 from the germline V gene are GEAIGNYY and EKD. As DNA, the CDR3 is TGTGCCTGTGACACTGGAAGCCCATTCCTACGTCCTTTCTCAGACACCGATAAACTCATCTTT. Amino acids: CACDTGSPFLRPFSDTDKLIF.